The sequence of this TCR beta chain was determined in a study of T cell responses to AZD1222 COVID-19 vaccine. Study-wide results and caveats: The study found Spike-specific TCR breadth and depth rose after two AZD1222 doses.

The CDR3 totals 14 residues. Germline V lookup: CDR1 SQVTM, CDR2 ANQGSEA. V trimming: 5 bases; J trimming: 6 bases; junction bases outside the gene matches: 6. As to this clone: No antigen is known for it.

Profiling relied on immunoSEQ multiplex PCR, and the TCRdb table lists in-frame clones only, not all of them. The table has more than 100,000 clones, about 90% seen once. This clonotype was obtained from an adult in good health. The chain joins TRBV29-1 to TRBJ2-3; 12 bases map to TRBD1. The sample here was peripheral blood, taken on day 0 of AZD1222 vaccination. The CDR3 DNA is TGCAGCGTTCCGGGACAGGGGGCGGGGGATACGCAGTATTTT. As protein: CSVPGQGAGDTQYF.